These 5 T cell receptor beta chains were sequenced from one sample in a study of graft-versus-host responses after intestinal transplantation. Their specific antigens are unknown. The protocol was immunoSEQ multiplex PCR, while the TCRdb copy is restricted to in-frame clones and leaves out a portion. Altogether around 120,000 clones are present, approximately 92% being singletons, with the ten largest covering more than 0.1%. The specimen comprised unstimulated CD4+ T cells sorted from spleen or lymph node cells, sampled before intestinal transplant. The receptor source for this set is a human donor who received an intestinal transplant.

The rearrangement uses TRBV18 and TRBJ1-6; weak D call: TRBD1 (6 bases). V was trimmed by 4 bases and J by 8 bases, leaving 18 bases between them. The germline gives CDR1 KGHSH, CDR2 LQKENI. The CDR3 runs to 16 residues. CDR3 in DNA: TGTGCCAGCTCACACCTTATGGCAGGGGAAGATTCACCCCTCCACTTT. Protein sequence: CASSHLMAGEDSPLHF.

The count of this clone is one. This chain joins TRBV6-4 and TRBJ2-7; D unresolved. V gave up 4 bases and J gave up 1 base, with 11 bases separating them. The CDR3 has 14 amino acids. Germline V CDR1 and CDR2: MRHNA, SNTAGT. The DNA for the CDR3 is TGTGCCAGCAGTGTCGTACCGGGTTCCTACGAGCAGTACTTC. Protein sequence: CASSVVPGSYEQYF.

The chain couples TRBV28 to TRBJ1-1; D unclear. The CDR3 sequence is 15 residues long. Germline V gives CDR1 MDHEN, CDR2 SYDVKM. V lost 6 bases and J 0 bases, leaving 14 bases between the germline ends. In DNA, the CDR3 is TGTGCCAGCAGCTCAGAGACCCCGATGAACACTGAAGCTTTCTTT. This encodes CASSSETPMNTEAFF. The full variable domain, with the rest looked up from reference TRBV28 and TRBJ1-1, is DVKVTQSSRYLVKRTGEKVFLECVQDMDHENMFWYRQDPGLGLRLIYFSYDVKMKEKGDIPEGYSVSREKKERFSLILESASTNQTSMYLCASSSETPMNTEAFFGQGTRLTVV.

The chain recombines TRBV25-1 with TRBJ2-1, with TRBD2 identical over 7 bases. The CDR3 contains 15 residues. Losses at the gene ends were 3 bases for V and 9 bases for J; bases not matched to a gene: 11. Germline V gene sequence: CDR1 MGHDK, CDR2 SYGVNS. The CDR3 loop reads CASSDLGEGRIEQFF. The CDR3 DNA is TGTGCCAGCAGTGATCTGGGGGAGGGCCGTATTGAGCAGTTCTTC. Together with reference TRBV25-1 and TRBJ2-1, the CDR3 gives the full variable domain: EADIYQTPRYLVIGTGKKITLECSQTMGHDKMYWYQQDPGMELHLIHYSYGVNSTEKGDLSSESTVSRIRTEHFPLTLESARPSHTSQYLCASSDLGEGRIEQFFGPGTRLTVL.

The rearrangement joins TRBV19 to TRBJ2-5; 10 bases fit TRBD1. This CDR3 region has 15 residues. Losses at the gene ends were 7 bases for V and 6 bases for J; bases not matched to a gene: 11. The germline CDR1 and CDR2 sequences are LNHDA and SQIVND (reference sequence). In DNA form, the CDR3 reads TGTGCCAGTAATCCCGGACAGGGGGTCGGGCAGACCCAGTACTTC. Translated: CASNPGQGVGQTQYF.